The 25 T cell receptor beta chains given below trace back to one sample, sequenced in a study of TIL therapy for anti-PD-1-resistant metastatic lung cancer. The libraries were made with immunoSEQ v3. Assay used: immunoSEQ multiplex PCR; TCRdb lists only in-frame clones, some missing. The sample lists about 50,000 clones; 80% to 90% were seen once. Time point of the sample: pre-treatment sample, taken before nivolumab and TIL therapy. Material: blood, obtained at baseline. The receptors come from a person aged 25 to 80 with non-small cell lung cancer.

The V call is TRBV3-1 (or the pseudogene TRBV3-2), the J call TRBJ2-7; 9 bases agree with TRBD1. The ends lost 6 bases at V and 4 bases at J; junction bases unmatched: 4. Germline CDR1 is LGHDT and CDR2 is YNNKEL (reference sequence). This CDR3 region has 13 residues. As DNA, the CDR3 is TGTGCCAGCAGGGGGACAGGGTTGTACGAGCAGTACTTC. It specifies CASRGTGLYEQYF.

This clone came up once. This chain uses TRBV6-2 or TRBV6-3 with TRBJ2-7; D could derive from TRBD1 or TRBD2 (6 bases each). The V end was cut by 2 bases, the J end by 3 bases, with 14 bases between. There are 15 residues in the CDR3. Germline V gives CDR1 MNHEY, CDR2 SVGEGT. CDR3 bases: TGTGCCAGCAGTTACCCTTCCGGGGGCAACTACGAGCAGTACTTC. Its translation: CASSYPSGGNYEQYF.

The V and J genes are TRBV6-2 or TRBV6-3 and TRBJ2-5, with TRBD2 matching 10 bases. There are 15 residues in the CDR3. Per the germline V gene, CDR1 is MNHEY and CDR2 is SVGEGT. V dropped 4 bases and J dropped 0; count of bases not matched to a gene: 2. The DNA for the CDR3 is TGTGCCAGCAGTTCCGGGACTAGCGACCAAGAGACCCAGTACTTC. Its translation: CASSSGTSDQETQYF.

This chain uses TRBV7-8 with TRBJ2-1, with a tentative D call TRBD2 (6 bases). Germline V gene data show CDR1 as SGHVS and CDR2 as FQNEAQ. This CDR3 region has 15 residues. V was trimmed by 4 bases and J by 9 bases, leaving 19 bases between them. For the CDR3, the DNA is TGTGCCAGCAGCTCCACGACTCTGGTCGGGGGTGAGCAGTTCTTC. Translating gives CASSSTTLVGGEQFF.

The rearrangement links TRBV7-9 to TRBJ2-7; D is perhaps TRBD2 (6 bases). Germline V CDR1 and CDR2: SEHNR, FQNEAQ (reference sequence). The V gene lost 5 bases and the J gene lost 4 bases, with 21 bases spanning the gap. There are 16 residues in the CDR3. CDR3 DNA sequence: TGTGCCAGCAGCCTTGCCGGGACTCTAAGAGGGTACGAGCAGTACTTC. Amino acid sequence: CASSLAGTLRGYEQYF.

In this sample, this clone turned up a few times. The genes are TRBV5-6 and TRBJ1-3; perhaps TRBD1 as D (5 bases). V shed 3 bases and J shed 1 base, with 20 bases lying between them. Germline V gene sequence: CDR1 SGHDT, CDR2 YYEEEE. CDR3 length: 18 residues. CDR3 DNA sequence: TGTGCCAGCAGCTCCCCGAGCCGGGGGAGTTTATCTGGAAACACCATATATTTT. Its translation is CASSSPSRGSLSGNTIYF.

This clone occurred a few times. This CDR3 reads CASSRWRLGSTNYGYTF. In DNA, the CDR3 is TGTGCCAGCAGCCGTTGGCGCTTGGGCAGTACCAACTATGGCTACACCTTC. This chain links TRBV5-5 with TRBJ1-2; D ambiguous. This CDR3 is 17 amino acids long. With 4 bases removed from V and 2 bases from J, the gap between germline ends came to 21 bases. Germline values: CDR1 SGHKS, CDR2 YYEKEE (reference sequence).

The genes are TRBV7-9 and TRBJ1-2; D is perhaps TRBD1 (5 bases). Between the trimmed V and J ends, which lost 0 bases and 4 bases, there was a span of 9 bases. CDR1 and CDR2 (germline): SEHNR, FQNEAQ (reference sequence). CDR3 length: 14 residues. For the CDR3, the DNA is TGTGCCAGCAGCTTAGCGACAGTGAGCTATGGCTACACCTTC. Translated: CASSLATVSYGYTF.

The CDR3 region is CASSLVAGAGDTQYF. DNA for the CDR3: TGTGCCAGCAGCTTAGTCGCGGGGGCGGGAGATACGCAGTATTTT. The V gene is TRBV11-2, the J gene TRBJ2-3; D is perhaps TRBD2 (7 bases). Between the trimmed V and J ends, which lost 1 base and 5 bases, there was a span of 13 bases. This CDR3 contains 15 residues. Germline CDR1 SGHAT, CDR2 FQNNGV.

The chain combines TRBV11-2 with TRBJ2-2; 9 bases are shared with TRBD1. V gave up 6 bases and J gave up 7 bases; unmatched junction bases: 15. Looked up from germline, CDR1 is SGHAT and CDR2 is FQNNGV. There are 17 residues in the CDR3. Written as DNA, the CDR3 is TGTGCCAGCAGTCAGCCCCAAAGTGGGACAGGGAGCGGGGAGCTGTTTTTT. This gives the protein CASSQPQSGTGSGELFF. The variable domain in full, completed from reference TRBV11-2 and TRBJ2-2, reads EAGVAQSPRYKIIEKRQSVAFWCNPISGHATLYWYQQILGQGPKLLIQFQNNGVVDDSQLPKDRFSAERLKGVDSTLKIQPAKLEDSAVYLCASSQPQSGTGSGELFFGEGSRLTVL.

The genes are TRBV2 and TRBJ1-4; D remains unclear. The V gene's germline CDR1 is SNHLY and CDR2 FYNNEI. There are 14 residues in the CDR3. Trimming shortened V by 1 base and J by 10 bases, and 13 bases separated the two germline ends. DNA of the CDR3: TGTGCCAGCAGTGAAGGGAATCAGGCCAGAAAACTGTTTTTT. Encoded protein: CASSEGNQARKLFF. Looking up the rest from reference TRBV2 and TRBJ1-4 gives the full variable domain: EPEVTQTPSHQVTQMGQEVILRCVPISNHLYFYWYRQILGQKVEFLVSFYNNEISEKSEIFDDQFSVERPDGSNFTLKIRSTKLEDSAMYFCASSEGNQARKLFFGSGTQLSVL.

This clone has a handful of counts. V is TRBV3-1 (or the pseudogene TRBV3-2) and J is TRBJ1-2, with D uncertain. The CDR3 is made up of 12 amino acids. Trimming stripped 2 bases from V and 8 bases from J, with 9 bases between. CDR1 is LGHDT and CDR2 is YNNKEL in the germline V gene (reference sequence). This CDR3 is CASSQFPYGYTF. CDR3 in DNA: TGTGCCAGCAGCCAATTCCCGTACGGCTACACCTTC.

This chain links TRBV5-4 with TRBJ2-5; D is ambiguous. This CDR3 contains 12 residues. V dropped 4 bases and J dropped 5 bases, with 9 bases sitting between them. Per the germline V gene, CDR1 is SGHNT and CDR2 is YYREEE (reference sequence). In nucleotides, the CDR3 is TGTGCCAGCAGCCCGGATAGGGAGACCCAGTACTTC. Residues: CASSPDRETQYF.

The chain couples TRBV30 to TRBJ2-7, with 7 bases matching TRBD2. Germline-derived CDR1 and CDR2 are GTSNPN and SVGIG (reference sequence). Trimming removed 7 bases from V and 0 bases from J; junction bases left unmatched: 6. The length of the CDR3 is 13 residues. The CDR3 spells CASLRGSSYEQYF. In DNA form, the CDR3 reads TGTGCCTCCTTGCGGGGGAGCTCCTACGAGCAGTACTTC.

The V and J genes are TRBV3-1 (or the pseudogene TRBV3-2) and TRBJ2-2, with 11 nucleotides matching TRBD2. The CDR3 sequence is 17 residues long. Germline V gene sequence: CDR1 LGHDT, CDR2 YNNKEL (reference sequence). Trimming removed 0 bases from V and 3 bases from J; junction bases left unmatched: 3. CDR3 residues: CASSQELAGVYTGELFF. CDR3 nucleotide sequence: TGTGCCAGCAGCCAAGAACTAGCGGGAGTCTACACCGGGGAGCTGTTTTTT.

The J gene is TRBJ1-2, the V gene TRBV28; D not resolved. Germline CDR1 MDHEN, CDR2 SYDVKM. There are 14 residues in the CDR3. Trimming stripped 5 bases from V and 3 bases from J, with 13 bases between. In nucleotides, the CDR3 is TGTGCCAGCAGTCTTTCCGGATCCTACTATGGCTACACCTTC. The encoded protein is CASSLSGSYYGYTF.

The chain recombines TRBV12-3 or TRBV12-4 with TRBJ1-6; TRBD1 matches 8 bases. Trimming removed 8 bases from V and 4 bases from J; junction bases left unmatched: 1. There are 13 residues in the CDR3. CDR3 in amino acids: CASGQGYNSPLHF. The DNA for the CDR3 is TGTGCCAGCGGACAGGGTTATAATTCACCCCTCCACTTT.

The chain uses TRBV3-1 (or the pseudogene TRBV3-2) and TRBJ2-2; no clear D gene. The CDR3 is 15 residues long. Deletions cut 3 bases from V and 5 bases from J, with 13 bases between. Looked up from germline, CDR1 is LGHDT and CDR2 is YNNKEL (reference sequence). The DNA of the CDR3 is TGTGCCAGCAGCCATTCTCTACTCGAAACCGGGGAGCTGTTTTTT. Its protein product is CASSHSLLETGELFF.

V gene TRBV6-5 combines with J gene TRBJ2-5, with D perhaps matching TRBD1 (5 bases). The J call could be wrong; TRBJ2-7 is a better fit for the DNA end. The germline CDR1 and CDR2 sequences are MNHEY and SVGAGI. The CDR3 runs to 14 residues. In nucleotides, the CDR3 is TGTGCCAGCACCTCCCCCAGGGTATCCTACGAGCAGTACTTC. Encoded protein: CASTSPRVSYEQYF.

This rearrangement joins TRBV7-8 to TRBJ2-2; possibly TRBD1 or TRBD2 for D (5 bases each). V shed 4 bases and J shed 4 bases, with 13 bases lying between them. The CDR3 is 15 amino acids. Germline V gene sequence: CDR1 SGHVS, CDR2 FQNEAQ. CDR3 nucleotides: TGTGCCAGCAGCTCCCCGGGGACGGTCACCGGGGAGCTGTTTTTT. Residues: CASSSPGTVTGELFF.

The chain employs TRBV7-8 and TRBJ2-3; 8 bases are shared with TRBD2. The CDR3 is 18 amino acids. V shed 5 bases and J 2 bases; nucleotides not matched to a gene: 15. Germline V gene lookup returns CDR1 SGHVS and CDR2 FQNEAQ. DNA of the CDR3: TGTGCCAGCAGCACGACTAGCGCCTTACTGGTTTCCACAGATACGCAGTATTTT. Translation: CASSTTSALLVSTDTQYF.

V and J are TRBV5-1 and TRBJ2-2; D tentatively reads TRBD1 or TRBD2 (5 bases each). CDR3 length equals 14 residues. CDR1 SGHRS and CDR2 YFSETQ come from the germline V gene. V lost 4 bases, J lost 1 base, and 8 bases lay in between. CDR3 protein: CASSPGRNTGELFF. Written as DNA, the CDR3 is TGCGCCAGCAGCCCGGGACGGAACACCGGGGAGCTGTTTTTT.

V and J are TRBV2 and TRBJ2-2; D is undetermined. The CDR3 contains 14 residues. CDR1 is SNHLY and CDR2 is FYNNEI in the germline V gene. V gave up 4 bases and J gave up 0 bases, with 6 bases separating them. CDR3 region: CASSGSANTGELFF. In DNA form, the CDR3 reads TGTGCCAGCAGTGGAAGTGCGAACACCGGGGAGCTGTTTTTT.

The genes are TRBV21-1 and TRBJ2-7; the table calls TRBD2, which could not be checked here. TRBV21-1 corresponds to a pseudogene. CDR3 length: 15 amino acids. The CDR3 sequence is CASSSRNQRSYEQYF. Written as DNA, the CDR3 is TGTGCCAGCAGCAGCCGGAACCAGCGCTCCTACGAGCAGTACTTC.

The chain has TRBV12-3 or TRBV12-4 and TRBJ1-4, with D perhaps matching TRBD1 (6 bases). The V and J ends lost 11 bases and 8 bases respectively, with 12 bases between them. This CDR3 contains 11 residues. CDR3 protein: CAVLGGEKLFF. CDR3 DNA sequence: TGTGCCGTTCTAGGGGGGGAAAAACTGTTTTTT.